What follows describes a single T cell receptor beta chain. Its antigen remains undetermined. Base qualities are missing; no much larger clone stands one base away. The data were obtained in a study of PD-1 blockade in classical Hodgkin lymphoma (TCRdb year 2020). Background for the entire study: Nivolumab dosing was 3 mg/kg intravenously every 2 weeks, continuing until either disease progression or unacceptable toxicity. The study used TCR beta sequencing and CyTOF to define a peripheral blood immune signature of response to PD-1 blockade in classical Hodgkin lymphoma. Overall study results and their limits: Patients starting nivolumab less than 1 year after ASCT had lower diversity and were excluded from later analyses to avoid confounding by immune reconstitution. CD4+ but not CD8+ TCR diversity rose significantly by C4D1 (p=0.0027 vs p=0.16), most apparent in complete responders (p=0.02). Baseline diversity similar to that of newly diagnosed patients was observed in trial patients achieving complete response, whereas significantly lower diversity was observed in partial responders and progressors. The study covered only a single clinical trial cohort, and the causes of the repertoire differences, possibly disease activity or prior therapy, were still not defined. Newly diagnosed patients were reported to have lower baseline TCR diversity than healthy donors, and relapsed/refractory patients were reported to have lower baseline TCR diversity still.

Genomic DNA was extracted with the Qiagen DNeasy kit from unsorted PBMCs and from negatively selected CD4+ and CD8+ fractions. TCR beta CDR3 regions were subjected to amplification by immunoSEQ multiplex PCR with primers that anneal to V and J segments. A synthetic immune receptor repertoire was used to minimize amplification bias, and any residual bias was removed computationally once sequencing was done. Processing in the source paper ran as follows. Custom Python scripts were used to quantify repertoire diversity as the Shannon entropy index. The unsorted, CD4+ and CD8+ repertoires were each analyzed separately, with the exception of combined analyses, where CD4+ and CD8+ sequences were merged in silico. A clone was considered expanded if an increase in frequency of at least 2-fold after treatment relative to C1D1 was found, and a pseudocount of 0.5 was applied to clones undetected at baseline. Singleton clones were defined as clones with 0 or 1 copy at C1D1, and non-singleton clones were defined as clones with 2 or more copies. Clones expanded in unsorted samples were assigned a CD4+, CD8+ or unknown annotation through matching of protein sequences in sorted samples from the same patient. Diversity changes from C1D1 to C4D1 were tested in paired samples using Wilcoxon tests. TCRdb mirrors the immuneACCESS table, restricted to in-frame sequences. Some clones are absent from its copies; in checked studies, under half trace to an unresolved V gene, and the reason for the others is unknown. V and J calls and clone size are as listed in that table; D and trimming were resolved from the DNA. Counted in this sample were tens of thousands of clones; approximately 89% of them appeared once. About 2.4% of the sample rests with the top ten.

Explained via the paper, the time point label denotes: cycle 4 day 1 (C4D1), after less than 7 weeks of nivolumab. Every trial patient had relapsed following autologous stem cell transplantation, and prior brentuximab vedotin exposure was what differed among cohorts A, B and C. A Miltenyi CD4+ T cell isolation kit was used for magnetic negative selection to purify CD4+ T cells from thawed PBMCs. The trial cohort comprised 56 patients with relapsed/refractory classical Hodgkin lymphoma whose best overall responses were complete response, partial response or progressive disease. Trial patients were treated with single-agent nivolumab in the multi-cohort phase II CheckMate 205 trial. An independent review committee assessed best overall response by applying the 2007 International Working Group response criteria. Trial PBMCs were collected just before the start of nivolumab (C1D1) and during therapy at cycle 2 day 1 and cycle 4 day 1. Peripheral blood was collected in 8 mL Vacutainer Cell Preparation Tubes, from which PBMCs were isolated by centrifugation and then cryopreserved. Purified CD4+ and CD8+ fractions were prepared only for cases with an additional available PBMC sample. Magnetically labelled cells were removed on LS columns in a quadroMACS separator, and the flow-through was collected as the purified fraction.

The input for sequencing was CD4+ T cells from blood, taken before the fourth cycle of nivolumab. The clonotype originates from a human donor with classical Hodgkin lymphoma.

This receptor carries the CDR3 CASGVWETQYF. Here is the DNA: TGTGCCAGCGGGGTTTGGGAGACCCAGTACTTC. The chain was built from TRBV28 and TRBJ2-5, with an unclear D gene assignment. The CDR3 runs 11 residues from the cysteine to the phenylalanine. Only the CDR3 portion is preserved as DNA: 33 bases, with reading frame beginning at the first base. According to the germline V gene, CDR1 reads MDHEN and CDR2 reads SYDVKM. The junction carries 9 bases between V and J, which are trimmed by 8 bases and 5 bases respectively.